The 8 T cell receptor beta chains below were found in one sample sequenced in a study of regulatory T cells in long-lasting Graves disease. To make TCR beta libraries, researchers used iRepertoire HTBI primers and Arm-PCR of CDR3 regions. Each CDR3 protein gets one entry after TCRdb re-called the multiplex PCR reads with MiXCR. The sample carries fewer than 450,000 distinct CDR3 sequences, less than 25% recorded once. Time point meaning: persistent/refractory GD, antithyroid drugs over 5 years with positive TRAb. From RNA extracted from PBMCs, the TCR library was made. This material consisted of peripheral blood mononuclear cells (PBMCs), taken when the disease was refractory, from a patient treated with antithyroid drugs. The receptors were sampled from a female donor with Graves disease.

This clonotype appeared a few times. The chain has TRBV7-2 and TRBJ1-1; 9 positions match TRBD1. The ends lost 1 base at V and 0 bases at J; junction bases unmatched: 6. CDR3 length: 17 amino acids. In germline, CDR1 is SGHTA, CDR2 FQGNSA. CDR3 sequence reads: CASSLGVQGALNTEAFF. CDR3 DNA: TGTGCCAGCAGCTTAGGGGTACAGGGGGCGTTGAACACTGAAGCTTTCTTT.

With respect to this clonotype: A much bigger clone sits one base away, suggesting this may be a read error. The chain recombines TRBV28 with TRBJ1-6; D may be TRBD1 (5 bases). This CDR3 is built from 12 residues. Germline V gene data show CDR1 as MDHEN and CDR2 as SYDVKM. V was clipped by 7 bases and J by 8 bases, with 9 bases between them. CDR3 loop: CASTDSDSPLHF. The DNA for the CDR3 is TGTGCCAGCACCGACAGTGATTCACCCCTCCACTTT.

This clonotype was detected ten times or more. The V gene is TRBV6-9, the J gene TRBJ2-7; 9 nucleotides agree with TRBD1. Germline CDR1 and CDR2: MNHGY and SVAAGI. The junction had 6 bases not matched to a gene; V was cut back by 4 bases and J by 5 bases. CDR3 length: 14 amino acids. This chain's CDR3 is CASSSRTGDDEQYF. CDR3 bases: TGTGCCAGCAGTTCCCGGACAGGGGACGACGAGCAGTACTTC.

This clonotype was seen only a few times. The chain couples TRBV6-5 to TRBJ2-2; 7 bases align to TRBD2. The ends lost 2 bases at V and 4 bases at J; junction bases unmatched: 4. Germline V gene sequence: CDR1 MNHEY, CDR2 SVGAGI. The CDR3 is made up of 15 amino acids. DNA for the CDR3: TGTGCCAGCAGTTACCTCGCGGGAGTCACCGGGGAGCTGTTTTTT. It yields the protein CASSYLAGVTGELFF.

The chain is built from TRBV14 and TRBJ2-1; 10 bases map to TRBD2. The V gene end was trimmed by 1 base and the J gene end by 6 bases; junction bases not matched to a gene: 12. Germline V CDR1 and CDR2: SGHDN, FVKESK. This CDR3 is built from 18 residues. This chain's CDR3 is CASSQAASGSPLSNEQFF. The CDR3 region has the DNA TGTGCCAGCAGCCAAGCTGCTAGCGGGAGCCCCTTAAGCAATGAGCAGTTCTTC.

This clonotype was counted only a few times. This sequence joins TRBV30 and TRBJ1-1; D is undetermined. CDR3 length: 12 residues. V gave up 5 bases and J gave up 3 bases, with 10 bases separating them. Germline CDR1 and CDR2: GTSNPN and SVGIG (reference sequence). DNA for the CDR3: TGTGCCTGGCTTCCGGAGTACACTGAAGCTTTCTTT. This gives the protein CAWLPEYTEAFF.

This clonotype was found a few times. The chain carries TRBV15 and TRBJ2-7; no clear D gene. Germline V CDR1 and CDR2: LNHNV, YYDKDF (reference sequence). The CDR3 loop spans 16 amino acids. Deletions cut 0 bases from V and 3 bases from J, with 15 bases between. This CDR3 is CATSRDRVVGRYEQYF. The CDR3 DNA reads as TGTGCCACCAGCAGAGATAGAGTGGTTGGGCGCTACGAGCAGTACTTC.

A note on this clonotype: A junction end diverges from the germline sequence, so it may reflect a read error. The rearrangement links TRBV20-1 to TRBJ2-2; 7 bases are a match to TRBD1. CDR3 length: 16 residues. CDR1 is DFQATT, CDR2 SNEGSKA, per germline (reference sequence). CDR3 coding DNA: TGCAGTGCTAGAGATCAGGGGCAGGGGGACACCGAGGAGCTGTTTTTT. Translation gives CSARDQGQGDTEELFF.